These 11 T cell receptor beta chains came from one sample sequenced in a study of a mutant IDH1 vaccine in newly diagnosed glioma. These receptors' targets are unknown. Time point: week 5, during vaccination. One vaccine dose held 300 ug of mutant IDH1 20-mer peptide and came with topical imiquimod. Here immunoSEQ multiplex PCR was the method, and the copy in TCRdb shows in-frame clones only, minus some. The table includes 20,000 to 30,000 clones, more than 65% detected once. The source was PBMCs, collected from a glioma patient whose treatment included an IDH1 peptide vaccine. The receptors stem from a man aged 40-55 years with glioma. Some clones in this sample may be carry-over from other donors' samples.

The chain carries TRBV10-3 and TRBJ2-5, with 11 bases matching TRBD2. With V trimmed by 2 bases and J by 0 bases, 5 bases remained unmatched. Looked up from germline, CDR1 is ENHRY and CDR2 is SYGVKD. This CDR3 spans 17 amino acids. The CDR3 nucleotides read TGTGCCATCAGTGAGCCTAGCGGGGGGCCAGACCAAGAGACCCAGTACTTC. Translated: CAISEPSGGPDQETQYF.

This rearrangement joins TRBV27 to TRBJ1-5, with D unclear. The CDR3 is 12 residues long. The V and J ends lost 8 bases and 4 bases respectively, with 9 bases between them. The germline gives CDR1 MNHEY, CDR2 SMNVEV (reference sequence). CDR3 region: CASSPRNQPQHF. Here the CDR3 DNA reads TGTGCCAGCTCCCCCAGGAATCAGCCCCAGCATTTT.

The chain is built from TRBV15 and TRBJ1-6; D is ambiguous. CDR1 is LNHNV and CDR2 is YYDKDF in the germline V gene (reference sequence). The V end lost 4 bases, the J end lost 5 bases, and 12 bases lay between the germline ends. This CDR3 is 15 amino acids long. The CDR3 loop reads CATSTTAENNSPLHF. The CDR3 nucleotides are TGTGCCACCAGCACCACCGCCGAGAATAATTCACCCCTCCACTTT. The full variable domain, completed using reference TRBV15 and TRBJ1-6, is DAMVIQNPRYQVTQFGKPVTLSCSQTLNHNVMYWYQQKSSQAPKLLFHYYDKDFNNEADTPDNFQSRRPNTSFCFLDIRSPGLGDTAMYLCATSTTAENNSPLHFGNGTRLTVT.

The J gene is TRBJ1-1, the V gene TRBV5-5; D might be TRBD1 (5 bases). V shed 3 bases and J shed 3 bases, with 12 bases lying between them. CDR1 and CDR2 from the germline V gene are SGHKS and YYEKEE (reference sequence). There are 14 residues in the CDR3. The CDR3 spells CASSWGDRDTEAFF. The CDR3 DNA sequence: TGTGCCAGCAGCTGGGGGGATAGGGACACTGAAGCTTTCTTT. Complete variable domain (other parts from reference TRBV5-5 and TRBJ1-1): DAGVTQSPTHLIKTRGQQVTLRCSPISGHKSVSWYQQVLGQGPQFIFQYYEKEERGRGNFPDRFSARQFPNYSSELNVNALLLGDSALYLCASSWGDRDTEAFFGQGTRLTVV.

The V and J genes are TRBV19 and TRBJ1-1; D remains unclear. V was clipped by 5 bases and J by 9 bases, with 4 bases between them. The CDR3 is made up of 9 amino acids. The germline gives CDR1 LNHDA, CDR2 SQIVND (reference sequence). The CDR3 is CASSAKAFF. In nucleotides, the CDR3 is TGTGCCAGTAGTGCAAAAGCTTTCTTT.

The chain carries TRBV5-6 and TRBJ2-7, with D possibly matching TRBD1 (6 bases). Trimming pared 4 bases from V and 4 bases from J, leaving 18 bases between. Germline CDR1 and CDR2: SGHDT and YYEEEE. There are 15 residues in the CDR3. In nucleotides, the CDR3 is TGTGCCAGCAGCGCAAACCTACAGGGTTTTTACGAGCAGTACTTC. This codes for CASSANLQGFYEQYF.

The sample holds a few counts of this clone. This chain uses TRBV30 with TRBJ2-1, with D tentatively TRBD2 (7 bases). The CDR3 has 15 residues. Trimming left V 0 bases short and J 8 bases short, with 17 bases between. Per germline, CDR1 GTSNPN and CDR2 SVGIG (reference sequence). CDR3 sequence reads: CAWSVRGAGWDEQFF. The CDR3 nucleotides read TGTGCCTGGAGTGTACGGGGGGCTGGGTGGGATGAGCAGTTCTTC. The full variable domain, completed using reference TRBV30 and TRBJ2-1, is SQTIHQWPATLVQPVGSPLSLECTVEGTSNPNLYWYRQAAGRGLQLLFYSVGIGQISSEVPQNLSASRPQDRQFILSSKKLLLSDSGFYLCAWSVRGAGWDEQFFGPGTRLTVL.

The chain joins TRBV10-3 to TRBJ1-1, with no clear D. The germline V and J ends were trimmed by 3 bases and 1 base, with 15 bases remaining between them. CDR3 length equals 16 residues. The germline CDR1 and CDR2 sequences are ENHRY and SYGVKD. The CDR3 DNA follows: TGTGCCATCAGTGACCCCCAGACAACTCCGAACACTGAAGCTTTCTTT. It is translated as CAISDPQTTPNTEAFF.

The CDR3 loop is CASSEVRGPRGYTF. CDR3 bases: TGTGCCAGCAGTGAAGTTAGGGGCCCCCGTGGCTACACCTTC. The chain employs TRBV2 and TRBJ1-2; D may be TRBD1 (5 bases). Trimming shortened V by 1 base and J by 7 bases, and 13 bases separated the two germline ends. The CDR3 runs 14 residues. Germline V gives CDR1 SNHLY, CDR2 FYNNEI.

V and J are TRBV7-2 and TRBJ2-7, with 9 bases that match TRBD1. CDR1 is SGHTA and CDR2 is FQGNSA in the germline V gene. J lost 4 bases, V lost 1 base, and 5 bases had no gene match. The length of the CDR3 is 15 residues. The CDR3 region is CASSLGGDRAYEQYF. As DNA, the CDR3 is TGTGCCAGCAGCTTAGGCGGGGACAGGGCGTACGAGCAGTACTTC.

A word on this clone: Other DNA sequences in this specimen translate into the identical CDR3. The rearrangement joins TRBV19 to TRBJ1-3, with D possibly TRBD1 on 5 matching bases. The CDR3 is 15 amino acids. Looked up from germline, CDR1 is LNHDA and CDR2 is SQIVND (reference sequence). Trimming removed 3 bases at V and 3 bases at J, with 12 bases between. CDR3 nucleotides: TGTGCCAGTAGTATCTCAGGGCTTAGTGGAAACACCATATATTTT. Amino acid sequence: CASSISGLSGNTIYF.